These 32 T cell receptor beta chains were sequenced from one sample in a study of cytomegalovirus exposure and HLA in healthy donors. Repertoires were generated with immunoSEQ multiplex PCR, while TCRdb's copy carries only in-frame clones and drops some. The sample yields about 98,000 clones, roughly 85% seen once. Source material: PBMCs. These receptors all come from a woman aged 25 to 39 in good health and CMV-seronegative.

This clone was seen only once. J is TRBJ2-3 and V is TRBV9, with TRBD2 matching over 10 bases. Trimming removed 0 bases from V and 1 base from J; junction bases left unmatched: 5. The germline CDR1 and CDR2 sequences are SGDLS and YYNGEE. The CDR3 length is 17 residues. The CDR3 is CASSVERSGRGTDTQYF. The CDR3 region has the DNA TGTGCCAGCAGCGTAGAGAGAAGCGGGAGGGGCACAGATACGCAGTATTTT.

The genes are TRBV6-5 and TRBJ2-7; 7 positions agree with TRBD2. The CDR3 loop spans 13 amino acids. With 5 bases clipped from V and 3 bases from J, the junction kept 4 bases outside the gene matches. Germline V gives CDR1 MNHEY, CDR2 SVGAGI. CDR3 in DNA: TGTGCCAGCAGTAAGACTAGCTTCTACGAGCAGTACTTC. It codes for CASSKTSFYEQYF.

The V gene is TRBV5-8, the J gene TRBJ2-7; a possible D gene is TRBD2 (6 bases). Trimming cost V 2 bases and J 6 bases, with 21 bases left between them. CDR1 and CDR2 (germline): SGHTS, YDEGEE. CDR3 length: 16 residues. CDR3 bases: TGTGCCAGCAGCTTTCCCGGAGAACATAGCGGAGCCGAGCAGTACTTC. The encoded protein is CASSFPGEHSGAEQYF.

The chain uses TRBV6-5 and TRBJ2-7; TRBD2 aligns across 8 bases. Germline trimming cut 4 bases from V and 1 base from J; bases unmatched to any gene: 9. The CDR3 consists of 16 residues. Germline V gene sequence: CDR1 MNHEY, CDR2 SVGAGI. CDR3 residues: CASSSTGGGYSYEQYF. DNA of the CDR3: TGTGCCAGCAGTTCAACGGGCGGGGGGTATTCCTACGAGCAGTACTTC.

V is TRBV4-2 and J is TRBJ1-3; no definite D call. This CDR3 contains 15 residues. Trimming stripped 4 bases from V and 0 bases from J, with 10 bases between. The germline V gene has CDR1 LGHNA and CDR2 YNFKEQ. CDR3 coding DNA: TGTGCCAGCAGCCGCCCACTTGACTCTGGAAACACCATATATTTT. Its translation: CASSRPLDSGNTIYF.

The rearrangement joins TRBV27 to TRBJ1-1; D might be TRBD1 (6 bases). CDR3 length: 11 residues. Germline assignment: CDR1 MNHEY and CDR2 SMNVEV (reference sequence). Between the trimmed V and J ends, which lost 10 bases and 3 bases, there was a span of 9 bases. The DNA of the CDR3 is TGTGCCACAGGGGCCGACACTGAAGCTTTCTTT. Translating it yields CATGADTEAFF.

CDR3 DNA: TGTGCCAGCAGGGGACACGGGACAGGGGGCTACGAGCAGTACTTC. It is translated as CASRGHGTGGYEQYF. This chain uses TRBV27 with TRBJ2-7, with 11 bases identical to TRBD1. V lost 6 bases and J lost 3; bases outside the gene matches: 7. CDR1 and CDR2 from the germline V gene are MNHEY and SMNVEV (reference sequence). This CDR3 contains 15 residues.

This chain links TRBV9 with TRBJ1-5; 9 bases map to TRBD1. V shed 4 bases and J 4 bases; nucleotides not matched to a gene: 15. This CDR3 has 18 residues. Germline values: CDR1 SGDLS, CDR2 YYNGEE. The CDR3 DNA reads TGTGCCAGCAGCTCCCAATACCCTCGGACAGGGGTTAATCAGCCCCAGCATTTT. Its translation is CASSSQYPRTGVNQPQHF.

CDR3 nucleotides: TGCGCCAGCAGTGAGGTTGGGTCGACAGGGGCGGGAACTTTCTTT. Encoded protein: CASSEVGSTGAGTFF. The rearrangement links TRBV10-2 to TRBJ1-1; 8 nucleotides match TRBD1. CDR1 WSHSY and CDR2 SAAADI come from the germline V gene. The ends lost 2 bases at V and 12 bases at J; junction bases unmatched: 14. The CDR3 length is 15 residues.

The CDR3 spells CASSFRLSYEQYF. CDR3 in DNA: TGTGCCAGCAGCTTCCGACTGTCCTACGAGCAGTACTTC. V and J are TRBV7-8 and TRBJ2-7; D is unresolved. Germline V gene lookup returns CDR1 SGHVS and CDR2 FQNEAQ. V lost 3 bases and J 1 base, leaving 7 bases between the germline ends. The CDR3 totals 13 residues.

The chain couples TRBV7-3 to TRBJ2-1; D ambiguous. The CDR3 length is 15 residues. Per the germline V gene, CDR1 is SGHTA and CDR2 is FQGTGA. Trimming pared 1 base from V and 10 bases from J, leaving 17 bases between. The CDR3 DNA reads TGTGCCAGCAGCTTAAGCGGCTGGGTGGGTGAGGAGCAGTTCTTC. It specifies CASSLSGWVGEEQFF.

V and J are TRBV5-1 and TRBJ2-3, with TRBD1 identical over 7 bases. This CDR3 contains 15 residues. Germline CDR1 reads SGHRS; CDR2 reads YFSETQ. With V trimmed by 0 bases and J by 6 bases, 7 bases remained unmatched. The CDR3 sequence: CASSLGGTVVDTQYF. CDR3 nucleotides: TGCGCCAGCAGCTTGGGGGGGACAGTAGTGGATACGCAGTATTTT.

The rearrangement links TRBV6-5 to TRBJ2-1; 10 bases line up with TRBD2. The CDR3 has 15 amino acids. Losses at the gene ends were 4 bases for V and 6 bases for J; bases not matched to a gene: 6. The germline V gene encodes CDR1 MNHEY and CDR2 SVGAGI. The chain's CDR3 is CASSSSGRLGNEQFF. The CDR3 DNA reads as TGTGCCAGCAGTTCTAGCGGGAGATTAGGCAATGAGCAGTTCTTC.

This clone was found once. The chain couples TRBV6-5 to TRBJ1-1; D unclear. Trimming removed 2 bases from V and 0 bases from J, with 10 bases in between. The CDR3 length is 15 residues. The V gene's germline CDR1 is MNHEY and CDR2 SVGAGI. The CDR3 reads CASSYVQAMNTEAFF. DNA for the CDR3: TGTGCCAGCAGTTACGTTCAAGCCATGAACACTGAAGCTTTCTTT.

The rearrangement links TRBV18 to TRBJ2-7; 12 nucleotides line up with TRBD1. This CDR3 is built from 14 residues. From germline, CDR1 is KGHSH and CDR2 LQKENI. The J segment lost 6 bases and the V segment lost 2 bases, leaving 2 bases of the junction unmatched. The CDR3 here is CASSPGTGGGEQYF. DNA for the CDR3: TGTGCCAGCTCACCAGGGACAGGGGGCGGCGAGCAGTACTTC. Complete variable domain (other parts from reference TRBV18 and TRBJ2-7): NAGVMQNPRHLVRRRGQEARLRCSPMKGHSHVYWYRQLPEEGLKFMVYLQKENIIDESGMPKERFSAEFPKEGPSILRIQQVVRGDSAAYFCASSPGTGGGEQYFGPGTRLTVT.

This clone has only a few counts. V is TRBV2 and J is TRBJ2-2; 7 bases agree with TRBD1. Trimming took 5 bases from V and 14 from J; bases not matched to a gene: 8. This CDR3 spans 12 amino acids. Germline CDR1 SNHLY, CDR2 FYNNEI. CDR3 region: CASSPAGGALFF. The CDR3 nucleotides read TGTGCCAGCAGTCCAGCAGGGGGTGCCCTGTTTTTT.

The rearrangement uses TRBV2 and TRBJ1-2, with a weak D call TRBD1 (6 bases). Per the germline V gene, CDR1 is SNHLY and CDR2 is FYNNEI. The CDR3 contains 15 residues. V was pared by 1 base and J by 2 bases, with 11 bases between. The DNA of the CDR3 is TGTGCCAGCAGTGAAGGGACAGCCCTAAACTATGGCTACACCTTC. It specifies CASSEGTALNYGYTF. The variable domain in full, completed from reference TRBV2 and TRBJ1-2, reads EPEVTQTPSHQVTQMGQEVILRCVPISNHLYFYWYRQILGQKVEFLVSFYNNEISEKSEIFDDQFSVERPDGSNFTLKIRSTKLEDSAMYFCASSEGTALNYGYTFGSGTRLTVV.

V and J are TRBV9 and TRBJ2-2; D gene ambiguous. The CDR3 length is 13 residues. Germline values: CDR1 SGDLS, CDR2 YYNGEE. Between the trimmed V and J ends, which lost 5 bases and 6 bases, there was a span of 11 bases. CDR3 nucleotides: TGTGCCAGCAGAGCAGACTTGTCCGGGGAGCTGTTTTTT. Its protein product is CASRADLSGELFF. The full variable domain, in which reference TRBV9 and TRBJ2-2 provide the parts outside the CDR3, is DSGVTQTPKHLITATGQRVTLRCSPRSGDLSVYWYQQSLDQGLQFLIQYYNGEERAKGNILERFSAQQFPDLHSELNLSSLELGDSALYFCASRADLSGELFFGEGSRLTVL.

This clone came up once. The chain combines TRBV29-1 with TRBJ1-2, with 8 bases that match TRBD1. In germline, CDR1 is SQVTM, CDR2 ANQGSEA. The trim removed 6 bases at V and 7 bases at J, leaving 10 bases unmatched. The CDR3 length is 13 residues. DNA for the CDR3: TGCAGCGTAGGACAGGGAAGGATTGCTGGCTACACCTTC. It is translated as CSVGQGRIAGYTF.

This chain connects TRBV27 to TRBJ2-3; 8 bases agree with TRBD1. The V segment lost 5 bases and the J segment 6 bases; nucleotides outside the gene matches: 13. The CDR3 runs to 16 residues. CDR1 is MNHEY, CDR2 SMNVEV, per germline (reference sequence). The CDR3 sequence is CASSPSVGRGPDTQYF. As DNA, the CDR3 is TGTGCCAGCAGTCCAAGTGTAGGCAGGGGGCCCGATACGCAGTATTTT.

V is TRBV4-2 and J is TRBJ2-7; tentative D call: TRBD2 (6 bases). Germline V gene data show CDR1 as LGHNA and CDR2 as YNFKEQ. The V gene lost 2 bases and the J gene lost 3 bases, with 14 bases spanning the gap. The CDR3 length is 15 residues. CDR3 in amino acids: CASSQPLVGGYEQYF. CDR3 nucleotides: TGTGCCAGCAGCCAACCACTCGTCGGGGGCTACGAGCAGTACTTC.

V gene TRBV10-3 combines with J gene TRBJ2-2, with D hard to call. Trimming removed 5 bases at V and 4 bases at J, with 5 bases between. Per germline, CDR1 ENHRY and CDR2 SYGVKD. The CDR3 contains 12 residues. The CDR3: CAISPVTGELFF. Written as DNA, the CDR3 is TGTGCCATCAGTCCGGTCACCGGGGAGCTGTTTTTT.

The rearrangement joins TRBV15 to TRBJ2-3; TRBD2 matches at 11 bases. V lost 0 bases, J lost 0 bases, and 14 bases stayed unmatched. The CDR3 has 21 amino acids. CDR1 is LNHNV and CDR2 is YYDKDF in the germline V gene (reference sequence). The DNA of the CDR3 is TGTGCCACCAGCAGAGAAAGCCCGGGACTAGCGGCCGGGGGTAGCACAGATACGCAGTATTTT. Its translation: CATSRESPGLAAGGSTDTQYF.

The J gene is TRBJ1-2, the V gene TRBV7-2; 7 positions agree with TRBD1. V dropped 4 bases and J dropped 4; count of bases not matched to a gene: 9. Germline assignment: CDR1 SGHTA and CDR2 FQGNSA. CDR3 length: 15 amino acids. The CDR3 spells CASSSRTGFGYGYTF. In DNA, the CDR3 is TGTGCCAGCAGCTCCCGGACAGGCTTTGGCTATGGCTACACCTTC.

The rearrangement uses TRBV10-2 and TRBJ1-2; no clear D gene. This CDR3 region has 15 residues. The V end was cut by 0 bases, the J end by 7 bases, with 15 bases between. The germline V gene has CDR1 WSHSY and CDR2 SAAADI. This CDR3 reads CASSESVFLSGGYTF. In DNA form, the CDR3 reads TGCGCCAGCAGTGAGTCTGTGTTTTTATCGGGTGGCTACACCTTC.

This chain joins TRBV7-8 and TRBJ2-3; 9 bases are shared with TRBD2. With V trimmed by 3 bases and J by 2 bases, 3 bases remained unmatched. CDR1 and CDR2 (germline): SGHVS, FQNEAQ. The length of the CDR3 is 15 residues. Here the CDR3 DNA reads TGTGCCAGCAGCTTTAGCGGGGGAGACACAGATACGCAGTATTTT. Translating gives CASSFSGGDTDTQYF.

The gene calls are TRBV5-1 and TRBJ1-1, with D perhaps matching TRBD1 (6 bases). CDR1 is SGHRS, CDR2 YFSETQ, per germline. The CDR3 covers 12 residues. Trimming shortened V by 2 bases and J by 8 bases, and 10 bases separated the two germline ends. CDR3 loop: CASSFEQGEAFF. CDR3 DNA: TGCGCCAGCAGCTTCGAACAGGGAGAAGCTTTCTTT.

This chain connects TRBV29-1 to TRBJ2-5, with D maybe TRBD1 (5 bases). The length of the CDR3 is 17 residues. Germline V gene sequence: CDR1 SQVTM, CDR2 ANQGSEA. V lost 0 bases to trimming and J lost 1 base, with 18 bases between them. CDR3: CSVEDARQGFTQETQYF. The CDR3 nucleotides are TGCAGCGTTGAAGACGCCCGGCAGGGCTTTACCCAAGAGACCCAGTACTTC.

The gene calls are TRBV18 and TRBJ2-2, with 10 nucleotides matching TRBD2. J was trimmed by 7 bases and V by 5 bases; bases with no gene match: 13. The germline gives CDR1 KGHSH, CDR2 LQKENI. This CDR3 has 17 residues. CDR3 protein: CASSSYTSGNLFGELFF. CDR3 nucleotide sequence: TGTGCCAGCTCATCATATACTAGCGGGAACCTTTTCGGGGAGCTGTTTTTT.

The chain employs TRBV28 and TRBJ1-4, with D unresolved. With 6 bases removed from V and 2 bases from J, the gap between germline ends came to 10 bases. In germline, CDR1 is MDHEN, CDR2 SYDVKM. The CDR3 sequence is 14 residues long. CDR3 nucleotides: TGTGCCAGCAGACTATCGGCTACTAATGAAAAACTGTTTTTT. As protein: CASRLSATNEKLFF.

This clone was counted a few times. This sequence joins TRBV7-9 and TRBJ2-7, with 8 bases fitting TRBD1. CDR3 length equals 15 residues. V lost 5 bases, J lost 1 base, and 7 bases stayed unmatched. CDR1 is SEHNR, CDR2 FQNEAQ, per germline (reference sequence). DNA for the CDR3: TGTGCCAGCAGCGCCTGGACAGGGCCTTCCTACGAGCAGTACTTC. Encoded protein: CASSAWTGPSYEQYF.

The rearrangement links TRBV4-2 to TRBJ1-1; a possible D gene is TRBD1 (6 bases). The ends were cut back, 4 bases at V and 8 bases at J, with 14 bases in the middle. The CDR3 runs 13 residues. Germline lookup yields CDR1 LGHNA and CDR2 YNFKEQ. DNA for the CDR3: TGTGCCAGCAGCCTTACAGGGTCATACGAAGCTTTCTTT. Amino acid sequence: CASSLTGSYEAFF.